Below are 29 T cell receptor beta chains sequenced from a single sample in a study of blood T cell repertoires in COVID-19. The data were produced by immunoSEQ multiplex PCR, yet TCRdb's version contains in-frame clones alone and is incomplete. The sample records roughly 250,000 clones, 75% to 90% being singletons. Sequencing input: PBMCs or T cells enriched from blood (not recorded which). These receptors came from a man aged 35-49 years who had recovered from COVID-19.

V and J are TRBV13 and TRBJ2-5, with D perhaps matching TRBD1 (6 bases). CDR3 length equals 13 residues. Germline V lookup: CDR1 PRHDT, CDR2 FYEKMQ (reference sequence). V was clipped by 3 bases and J by 5 bases, with 10 bases between them. CDR3 protein: CASSFTGLETQYF. The CDR3 DNA reads TGTGCCAGCAGCTTTACAGGGCTGGAGACCCAGTACTTC.

A single count supports this clone. This rearrangement joins TRBV29-1 to TRBJ2-3; D might be TRBD2 (6 bases). Looked up from germline, CDR1 is SQVTM and CDR2 is ANQGSEA. This CDR3 region has 13 residues. V lost 3 bases and J 0 bases, leaving 7 bases between the germline ends. The CDR3 nucleotides are TGCAGCGTTGAGCGGGATAGCACAGATACGCAGTATTTT. It specifies CSVERDSTDTQYF.

CDR3 nucleotide sequence: TGTGCCAGCAGCAAGGGCGGGACTAGCGGGAGGGCCTACGAGCAGTACTTC. Translating it yields CASSKGGTSGRAYEQYF. The rearrangement uses TRBV7-2 and TRBJ2-7; 16 positions match TRBD2. Per the germline V gene, CDR1 is SGHTA and CDR2 is FQGNSA. V dropped 5 bases and J dropped 2; count of bases not matched to a gene: 6. CDR3 length: 17 amino acids.

Remarks on this clone: Other DNA sequences within the sample encode an identical CDR3. The rearrangement links TRBV18 to TRBJ1-1; TRBD1 aligns across 7 bases. The CDR3 is made up of 14 amino acids. CDR1 is KGHSH, CDR2 LQKENI, per germline. V dropped 1 base and J dropped 5; count of bases not matched to a gene: 4. Written as DNA, the CDR3 is TGTGCCAGCTCACCACAGACAGGGCGGACTGAAGCTTTCTTT. Translated, it gives CASSPQTGRTEAFF.

This chain connects TRBV13 to TRBJ1-5, with D possibly TRBD1 on 5 matching bases. V was clipped by 2 bases and J by 2 bases, with 7 bases between them. Germline CDR1 PRHDT, CDR2 FYEKMQ (reference sequence). The CDR3 length is 14 residues. The CDR3 region is CASSLSRGNQPQHF. The CDR3 DNA reads as TGTGCCAGCAGCTTAAGCAGGGGCAATCAGCCCCAGCATTTT.

This chain joins TRBV29-1 and TRBJ1-4; TRBD1 might be the D (6 bases). The V end lost 6 bases, the J end lost 1 base, and 15 bases lay between the germline ends. This CDR3 spans 15 amino acids. Germline assignment: CDR1 SQVTM and CDR2 ANQGSEA. In DNA form, the CDR3 reads TGCAGCGTCGGAAATTCAGGGGTAACTAATGAAAAACTGTTTTTT. Its translation is CSVGNSGVTNEKLFF. The complete variable domain, with remaining parts taken from reference TRBV29-1 and TRBJ1-4, reads SAVISQKPSRDICQRGTSLTIQCQVDSQVTMMFWYRQQPGQSLTLIATANQGSEATYESGFVIDKFPISRPNLTFSTLTVSNMSPEDSSIYLCSVGNSGVTNEKLFFGSGTQLSVL.

The gene calls are TRBV12-5 and TRBJ2-1, with 7 positions matching TRBD1. Looked up from germline, CDR1 is LGHNT and CDR2 is FRNRAP. The CDR3 covers 16 residues. Trimming at V came to 1 base and at J to 1 base, leaving 4 bases not matched to a gene. CDR3 coding DNA: TGTGCTAGTGGTTTGGGACAGGGTCTATCCTACAATGAGCAGTTCTTC. It yields the protein CASGLGQGLSYNEQFF. The entire variable domain, with the rest obtained from reference TRBV12-5 and TRBJ2-1, is as follows: DARVTQTPRHKVTEMGQEVTMRCQPILGHNTVFWYRQTMMQGLELLAYFRNRAPLDDSGMPKDRFSAEMPDATLATLKIQPSEPRDSAVYFCASGLGQGLSYNEQFFGPGTRLTVL.

The V gene is TRBV18, the J gene TRBJ2-1, with 9 bases matching TRBD2. Germline V gene lookup returns CDR1 KGHSH and CDR2 LQKENI. The junction had 12 bases not matched to a gene; V was cut back by 2 bases and J by 4 bases. This CDR3 spans 18 amino acids. The CDR3 sequence is CASSPVAASGATYNEQFF. CDR3 in DNA: TGTGCCAGCTCACCAGTGGCGGCTAGCGGGGCCACTTACAATGAGCAGTTCTTC.

The chain links TRBV6-4 to TRBJ1-2; TRBD1 aligns across 8 bases. Germline CDR1 reads MRHNA; CDR2 reads SNTAGT. The junction had 6 bases not matched to a gene; V was cut back by 6 bases and J by 3 bases. The CDR3 extends over 14 amino acids. CDR3 in amino acids: CASRDTGGDYGYTF. Here the CDR3 DNA reads TGTGCCAGCAGGGACACAGGGGGTGACTATGGCTACACCTTC.

In this sample, this clone turned up once. This chain joins TRBV2 and TRBJ2-7, with D perhaps matching TRBD2 (6 bases). Germline V CDR1 and CDR2: SNHLY, FYNNEI. The CDR3 has 13 amino acids. Trimming removed 7 bases from V and 0 bases from J, with 10 bases in between. The CDR3 nucleotides are TGTGCCAGCACATCGGGACTCTCCTACGAGCAGTACTTC. It codes for CASTSGLSYEQYF.

The rearrangement joins TRBV5-4 to TRBJ1-1; weak D call: TRBD1 (6 bases). This CDR3 has 13 amino acids. CDR1 and CDR2 (germline): SGHNT, YYREEE (reference sequence). Trimming shortened V by 5 bases and J by 3 bases, and 11 bases separated the two germline ends. CDR3 nucleotides: TGTGCCAGCAGGCAGGACAGAGACACTGAAGCTTTCTTT. As protein: CASRQDRDTEAFF.

The gene calls are TRBV5-1 and TRBJ2-5; 12 nucleotides align to TRBD2. The CDR3 runs to 17 residues. Trimming at V came to 4 bases and at J to 4 bases, leaving 11 bases not matched to a gene. CDR1 and CDR2 (germline): SGHRS, YFSETQ. The CDR3 nucleotides are TGCGCCAGCAGCACGGGACTAGCGGGCTCGGGGCCAGAGACCCAGTACTTC. It codes for CASSTGLAGSGPETQYF.

This chain links TRBV2 with TRBJ2-3; 7 nucleotides align to TRBD1. Per germline, CDR1 SNHLY and CDR2 FYNNEI. The CDR3 length is 16 residues. With V trimmed by 6 bases and J by 4 bases, 13 bases remained unmatched. The CDR3 spells CASRKRTGDNADTQYF. CDR3 nucleotide sequence: TGTGCCAGCAGGAAACGAACAGGGGATAACGCAGATACGCAGTATTTT.

This sequence joins TRBV28 and TRBJ2-7; D may be TRBD2 (6 bases). Germline lookup yields CDR1 MDHEN and CDR2 SYDVKM. Trimming cost V 0 bases and J 2 bases, with 11 bases left between them. CDR3 size: 15 residues. The CDR3 reads CASSLWGRSAYEQYF. In nucleotides, the CDR3 is TGTGCCAGCAGTTTATGGGGGAGGTCGGCCTACGAGCAGTACTTC.

The chain links TRBV6-6 to TRBJ1-2, with TRBD1 identical over 7 bases. The CDR3 spans 14 residues. Germline CDR1 is MNHNY and CDR2 is SVGAGI (reference sequence). Trimming at V came to 6 bases and at J to 7 bases, leaving 11 bases not matched to a gene. CDR3 bases: TGTGCCAGCAGCAGAGGGGGCGTAGGTTCTGGCTACACCTTC. This encodes CASSRGGVGSGYTF.

In DNA form, the CDR3 reads TGCGCCAGCAGCCAAGATGATACGGGGGGGAAATACTATGGCTACACCTTC. This gives the protein CASSQDDTGGKYYGYTF. The chain is built from TRBV4-3 and TRBJ1-2; TRBD1 is a possible D gene (5 bases). Deletions cut 0 bases from V and 3 bases from J, with 17 bases between. The V gene's germline CDR1 is LGHNA and CDR2 YSLEER. This CDR3 has 17 residues.

The chain carries TRBV24-1 and TRBJ2-2; the match to TRBD2 covers 8 bases. The germline gives CDR1 KGHDR, CDR2 SFDVKD. This CDR3 has 19 residues. Losses at the gene ends were 5 bases for V and 3 bases for J; bases not matched to a gene: 16. The CDR3: CATSASKPGLEVDTGELFF. In nucleotides, the CDR3 is TGTGCCACCAGTGCCAGCAAGCCGGGACTAGAAGTCGACACCGGGGAGCTGTTTTTT.

The genes are TRBV21-1 and TRBJ1-5; TRBD1, the D gene given by the table, was not confirmed from the DNA. TRBV21-1 is noted as a pseudogene. The CDR3 is made up of 15 amino acids. DNA of the CDR3: TGTGCCAGCAACCGGGACAGTTATAGCAATCAGCCCCAGCATTTT. This codes for CASNRDSYSNQPQHF.

In its sample, this clone was seen once. The chain couples TRBV29-1 to TRBJ2-4, with D perhaps matching TRBD2 (6 bases). The germline V and J ends were trimmed by 2 bases and 6 bases, with 8 bases remaining between them. The germline CDR1 and CDR2 sequences are SQVTM and ANQGSEA. The CDR3 consists of 12 residues. CDR3 coding DNA: TGCAGCGTTGAAATGGGGGGAAACATTCAGTACTTC. Translating it yields CSVEMGGNIQYF.

The V gene is TRBV5-5, the J gene TRBJ1-1; a weak D match, TRBD1 (5 bases). Germline-derived CDR1 and CDR2 are SGHKS and YYEKEE (reference sequence). V lost 7 bases and J lost 7, with 14 bases in between. The CDR3 is 12 amino acids. In DNA form, the CDR3 reads TGTGCCAGCGGATCGAGCGGGGGTGAAGCTTTCTTT. It translates to CASGSSGGEAFF.

This clone was recorded a few times. V usage is TRBV19 and J usage is TRBJ2-7; a possible D gene is TRBD1 (5 bases). The germline V gene has CDR1 LNHDA and CDR2 SQIVND (reference sequence). V lost 5 bases to trimming and J lost 2 bases, with 10 bases between them. The CDR3 has 13 residues. The CDR3 spells CASSARAPYEQYF. As DNA, the CDR3 is TGTGCCAGTAGTGCCAGGGCCCCCTACGAGCAGTACTTC.

The chain couples TRBV5-1 to TRBJ1-2, with 7 positions matching TRBD1. The CDR3 length is 14 residues. After removal of 1 base from V and 2 bases from J, the junction contained 2 bases not matched to a gene. The germline V gene encodes CDR1 SGHRS and CDR2 YFSETQ. In nucleotides, the CDR3 is TGCGCCAGCAGCTTGACAGGGGCCAACTATGGCTACACCTTC. Translating gives CASSLTGANYGYTF.

V is TRBV5-6 and J is TRBJ1-4; weak D call: TRBD1 (5 bases). V dropped 0 bases and J dropped 3 bases, with 9 bases sitting between them. Germline-derived CDR1 and CDR2 are SGHDT and YYEEEE. CDR3 length equals 15 residues. CDR3 nucleotides: TGTGCCAGCAGCTTGGTAGGGGTGTCTAATGAAAAACTGTTTTTT. Translation: CASSLVGVSNEKLFF.

The gene calls are TRBV11-2 and TRBJ1-5; no definite D call. CDR3 length equals 15 residues. V was pared by 3 bases and J by 3 bases, with 12 bases between. CDR1 SGHAT and CDR2 FQNNGV come from the germline V gene. The CDR3 bases are TGTGCCAGCAGCTTCGAGGGTGGAGACAATCAGCCCCAGCATTTT. Encoded protein: CASSFEGGDNQPQHF.

The rearrangement links TRBV11-2 to TRBJ1-1; D uncertain. The V end was cut by 2 bases, the J end by 1 base, with 8 bases between. In germline, CDR1 is SGHAT, CDR2 FQNNGV. This CDR3 region has 14 residues. Written as DNA, the CDR3 is TGTGCCAGCAGCTTATCTCCAGGGAACACTGAAGCTTTCTTT. This translates into CASSLSPGNTEAFF.

V gene TRBV10-3 combines with J gene TRBJ2-5, with 9 nucleotides matching TRBD1. Germline trimming cut 3 bases from V and 4 bases from J; bases unmatched to any gene: 6. The CDR3 is 15 amino acids. Germline V gives CDR1 ENHRY, CDR2 SYGVKD. CDR3 nucleotide sequence: TGTGCCATCAGTGATTACAGGGGGCAAGGAGAGACCCAGTACTTC. This sequence encodes CAISDYRGQGETQYF.

The V and J genes are TRBV11-2 and TRBJ1-1, with 8 bases aligning to TRBD1. J gave up 10 bases and V 5 bases, and 6 bases lay outside the gene matches. Germline V gene lookup returns CDR1 SGHAT and CDR2 FQNNGV. The CDR3 length is 12 residues. This CDR3 reads CASSLAGTGAFF. The CDR3 DNA is TGTGCCAGCAGCCTAGCCGGGACAGGAGCTTTCTTT. Filled out from reference TRBV11-2 and TRBJ1-1, the complete variable domain reads EAGVAQSPRYKIIEKRQSVAFWCNPISGHATLYWYQQILGQGPKLLIQFQNNGVVDDSQLPKDRFSAERLKGVDSTLKIQPAKLEDSAVYLCASSLAGTGAFFGQGTRLTVV.

The rearrangement links TRBV6-5 to TRBJ2-7; D might be TRBD1 (8 bases). Trimming took 6 bases from V and 4 from J, leaving 16 bases between them. In germline, CDR1 is MNHEY, CDR2 SVGAGI. The CDR3 length is 14 residues. The CDR3 is CASSAGQGGYEQYF. The CDR3 DNA reads TGTGCCAGCAGCGCCGGACAGGGAGGGTACGAGCAGTACTTC.

The genes are TRBV7-9 and TRBJ1-4, with TRBD1 identical over 9 bases. The V gene's germline CDR1 is SEHNR and CDR2 FQNEAQ (reference sequence). The CDR3 totals 15 residues. Trimming at V came to 3 bases and at J to 5 bases, leaving 4 bases not matched to a gene. CDR3 protein: CASSFTGGRNEKLFF. CDR3 sequence (DNA): TGTGCCAGCAGCTTCACAGGGGGCCGGAATGAAAAACTGTTTTTT.